This is a list of T cell receptor beta chains from one sample in a study of CD8+CD57+ T cells in acquired aplastic anemia. TCRdb analysed the reads with MiXCR anew, one entry per CDR3 protein. The sample has about 200,000 distinct CDR3 sequences; 40% to 60% are singletons. The sequenced material came from sorted CD4+, CD8+, or CD8+CD57+ T cells (not recorded which) from PBMCs. The source of these receptors is a human donor with aplastic anemia. Both conserved end residues are part of each CDR3. Fields, in order: V gene, J gene, clone size, D gene, CDR3 DNA, CDR3 protein. D genes are given only for firm matches. Some rows mark clone size as missing; the rest say once, few, many or name a class of expanded clone.

V: TRBV7-9; J: TRBJ1-1; size: many; D: NA; DNA: TGTGCCAGCAGCACACAGCAGAACACTGAAGCTTTCTTT; CDR3: CASSTQQNTEAFF
V: TRBV12-3/TRBV12-4; J: TRBJ2-2; size: many; D: TRBD2; DNA: TGTGCCAGCAGTAGGGGGACTAGCGGGGGAGGAGGGGAGCTGTTTTTT; CDR3: CASSRGTSGGGGELFF
V: TRBV6-1; J: TRBJ2-2; size: few; D: TRBD2; DNA: TGTGCCAGCAGTGAAAATTGGGCGGGGGGGAACACCGGGGAGCTGTTTTTT; CDR3: CASSENWAGGNTGELFF
V: TRBV5-1; J: TRBJ1-4; size: NA; D: TRBD1; DNA: TGCGCCAGCAGCTTGGCCGGACAGGGTCCTGAAAAACTGTTTTTT; CDR3: CASSLAGQGPEKLFF
V: TRBV11-2; J: TRBJ1-3; size: many; D: NA; DNA: TGTGCCAGCAGCCCCGGAAACACCATATATTTT; CDR3: CASSPGNTIYF
V: TRBV10-3; J: TRBJ2-1; size: NA; D: TRBD2; DNA: TGTGCCATCAGTGACGCGGGGGGGCCTGGGTACAATGAGCAGTTCTTC; CDR3: CAISDAGGPGYNEQFF
V: TRBV29-1; J: TRBJ2-3; size: NA; D: TRBD2; DNA: TGCAGCGCAGGAGCGGGGGGGGGTACAGATACGCAGTATTTT; CDR3: CSAGAGGGTDTQYF
V: TRBV7-9; J: TRBJ2-7; size: once; D: NA; DNA: TGTGCCAGCAGCACAGGTCTGAAGGACGAGCAGTACTTC; CDR3: CASSTGLKDEQYF
V: TRBV10-3; J: TRBJ2-7; size: NA; D: NA; DNA: TGTGCCATCAGTGACGGAGCTCCGTACGAGCAGTACTTC; CDR3: CAISDGAPYEQYF
V: TRBV2; J: TRBJ1-1; size: NA; D: TRBD1; DNA: TGTGCCAGCAGAGTGGGGCCAGGGGGGGCTTTCTTT; CDR3: CASRVGPGGAFF
V: TRBV9; J: TRBJ2-2; size: many; D: TRBD2; DNA: TGTGCCAGCAGCGTCCCTGACGGCCCGGGGGGAGCCGGGGAGCTGTTTTTT; CDR3: CASSVPDGPGGAGELFF
V: TRBV15; J: TRBJ1-2; size: NA; D: NA; DNA: TGTGCCACCAGCAGATCCCAGGCGTCTGGCTACACCTTC; CDR3: CATSRSQASGYTF
V: TRBV9; J: TRBJ2-7; size: many; D: NA; DNA: TGTGCCAGCAGCGTAGACGGGACGCCCCTGGAAGAGCAGTACTTC; CDR3: CASSVDGTPLEEQYF
V: TRBV9; J: TRBJ2-5; size: NA; D: NA; DNA: TGTGCCAGCAGCAGTAGGACACCCAACCAAGAGACCCAGTACTTC; CDR3: CASSSRTPNQETQYF
V: TRBV19; J: TRBJ2-3; size: NA; D: TRBD2; DNA: TGTGCCAGTAGAACAGCGGGGACTAGCACAGATACGCAGTATTTT; CDR3: CASRTAGTSTDTQYF
V: TRBV6-1; J: TRBJ2-1; size: few; D: TRBD2; DNA: TGTGCCAGCGTTAGCGGGGATAGCTCTTGCAATGAGCAGTTCTTC; CDR3: CASVSGDSSCNEQFF
V: TRBV6-1; J: TRBJ1-1; size: NA; D: NA; DNA: TGTGCCAGCAGTGAGGAGGGCGGACCAAGGTCCACTGAAGCTTTCTTT; CDR3: CASSEEGGPRSTEAFF
V: TRBV7-2; J: TRBJ2-2; size: many; D: NA; DNA: TGTGCCAGCAGCTTAGCGTTTTACAGGAACACCGGGGAGCTGTTTTTT; CDR3: CASSLAFYRNTGELFF
V: TRBV7-2; J: TRBJ1-2; size: NA; D: NA; DNA: TGTGCCAGCAGCGTAGCGAGCCGGGACGGATTTCCCCCTTACACCTTC; CDR3: CASSVASRDGFPPYTF
V: TRBV7-3; J: TRBJ1-2; size: NA; D: TRBD1; DNA: TGTGCCAGCAGCTCGGGGACAGGGACTAACTATGGCTACAACTTC; CDR3: CASSSGTGTNYGYNF
V: TRBV25-1; J: TRBJ1-2; size: NA; D: NA; DNA: TGTGCCAGCAGCCAAGATCGGGGCAGCCTCTATGGCTACACCTTC; CDR3: CASSQDRGSLYGYTF
V: TRBV7-8; J: TRBJ1-3; size: NA; D: NA; DNA: TGTGCCAGCAGCTCCCCCCATGTCGGAAACACCATATATTTT; CDR3: CASSSPHVGNTIYF
V: TRBV7-9; J: TRBJ2-3; size: NA; D: TRBD2; DNA: TGTGCCAGCAGTACCGGGGCTAGCGGGGGGGCCCAGGATACGCAGTATTTT; CDR3: CASSTGASGGAQDTQYF
V: TRBV25-1; J: TRBJ2-7; size: NA; D: TRBD2; DNA: TGTGCCAGCAGCCCGATGGCGGGGGGTTACGAGCAGTACTTC; CDR3: CASSPMAGGYEQYF
V: TRBV24-1; J: TRBJ2-1; size: once; D: NA; DNA: TGTGCCACCAGTGATCGCCTCAAACCGAATGGGAATGAGCAGTTCTTC; CDR3: CATSDRLKPNGNEQFF
V: TRBV19; J: TRBJ1-5; size: NA; D: NA; DNA: TGTGCCAGTAAAGGAGGCGCAGCCCTTATCAATCAGCCCCAGCGTTTT; CDR3: CASKGGAALINQPQRF
V: TRBV5-1; J: TRBJ1-2; size: many; D: TRBD1; DNA: TGCGCCAGCAGCGGCGGGACAGGGGGCGACTATGGCTACACCTTC; CDR3: CASSGGTGGDYGYTF
V: TRBV7-9; J: TRBJ2-6; size: NA; D: TRBD1; DNA: TGTGCCAGCAGACCTAGAATGGGACAGGGGGCCAACGTCCTGACTTTC; CDR3: CASRPRMGQGANVLTF
V: TRBV10-3; J: TRBJ2-3; size: many; D: NA; DNA: TGTGCCATCAGTGAGTCGGGGACAGATACGCAGTATTTT; CDR3: CAISESGTDTQYF
V: TRBV10-3; J: TRBJ2-1; size: many; D: TRBD1; DNA: TGTGCCATCAGTACGGACAGGGGAGCCTACAATGAGCAGTTCTTC; CDR3: CAISTDRGAYNEQFF
V: TRBV24-1; J: TRBJ1-5; size: NA; D: TRBD1; DNA: TGTGCCACCAGTGAACAGGGGGTCTCGAATCAGCCCCAGCATTTT; CDR3: CATSEQGVSNQPQHF
V: TRBV7-9; J: TRBJ1-6; size: NA; D: NA; DNA: TGTGCCAGCAGCCAAGGGCCCTCACCCCTCCACTTT; CDR3: CASSQGPSPLHF
V: TRBV6-1; J: TRBJ1-1; size: many; D: NA; DNA: TGTGCCAGCAATCCCGGGACATCGAACACTGAAGCTTTCTTT; CDR3: CASNPGTSNTEAFF
V: TRBV13; J: TRBJ1-1; size: many; D: NA; DNA: TGTGCCAGCAGGATTAGGATGGGCACTGAAGCTTTCTTT; CDR3: CASRIRMGTEAFF
V: TRBV10-3; J: TRBJ1-1; size: many; D: NA; DNA: TGTGCCATCAGTGAGTCCCCGGGACGGGAGGGAGCTTTCTTT; CDR3: CAISESPGREGAFF
V: TRBV6-2/TRBV6-3; J: TRBJ2-1; size: NA; D: TRBD1; DNA: TGTGCCAGCAGTTATAGAGGGGGCCCGTCCTACAATGAGCAGTTCTTC; CDR3: CASSYRGGPSYNEQFF
V: TRBV15; J: TRBJ2-7; size: NA; D: NA; DNA: TGTGCCACCAGCAGAGATCGTGTGGAGCAGTACTTC; CDR3: CATSRDRVEQYF
V: TRBV5-1; J: TRBJ1-2; size: many; D: NA; DNA: TGCGCCAGTCGGGTACAATCGGATGGCTACACCTTC; CDR3: CASRVQSDGYTF
V: TRBV29-1; J: TRBJ2-5; size: NA; D: TRBD2; DNA: TGCAGCGCAGGACTAGCGGCTAGGGAGACCCAGTACTTC; CDR3: CSAGLAARETQYF
V: TRBV6-5; J: TRBJ2-7; size: many; D: NA; DNA: TGTGCCAGCAGTTACTCGCCCCAGGCAAACTACGAGCAGTACTTC; CDR3: CASSYSPQANYEQYF
V: TRBV5-1; J: TRBJ1-1; size: many; D: NA; DNA: TGCGCCAGCAGCTTGTACTTAGGGGACACTGAAGCTTTCTTT; CDR3: CASSLYLGDTEAFF
V: TRBV25-1; J: TRBJ1-1; size: NA; D: NA; DNA: TGTGCCAGCAGCTTAGCCGGGGATGACACTGAAGCTTTCTTT; CDR3: CASSLAGDDTEAFF
V: TRBV4-1; J: TRBJ1-4; size: many; D: TRBD1; DNA: TGCGCCAGCAGCCAGAGCGGGACAGGGTCTAATGAAAAACTGTTTTTT; CDR3: CASSQSGTGSNEKLFF
V: TRBV6-1; J: TRBJ1-2; size: once; D: NA; DNA: TGTGCCAGCAGTGAAGGCCGCTCACCAGGGGGCTACACCTTC; CDR3: CASSEGRSPGGYTF
V: TRBV29-1; J: TRBJ1-2; size: NA; D: TRBD1; DNA: TGCAGCGTCCAAGGGGACAGGGGTGGCTACACCTTC; CDR3: CSVQGDRGGYTF